This entry lists 5 T cell receptor beta chains sequenced from one sample in a study of tumor and adjacent non-tumor tissue in lung cancer. A modified ARM-PCR protocol with three rounds of nested PCR amplified TCRbeta. TCRdb analysed the multiplex PCR reads with MiXCR anew, one entry per CDR3 protein. The sample shows 90,000 to 110,000 distinct CDR3 sequences, roughly 73% of them seen only once. RNA was extracted from bulk tissue without any cell sorting. Sequencing was done on a sample of lung tumor tissue. These receptor sequences come from a woman aged 55-69 years with non-small cell lung cancer.

About this clonotype: A junction boundary mismatches the germline segment, possibly from a read error. The chain links TRBV11-2 to TRBJ2-6, with TRBD1 as a possible D gene (5 bases). Germline V lookup: CDR1 SGHAT, CDR2 FQNNGV. The CDR3 loop spans 15 amino acids. DNA for the CDR3: TGTGCCAGCAGCGTAGTGCAGGCTGGGGCCAACGCCCTGACTTTC. Its protein product is CASSVVQAGANALTF.

This clonotype was seen once. The CDR3 does not end in the conserved phenylalanine or tryptophan, so this is likely a read error. The DNA is left out, because the CDR3 cannot be placed on it with certainty; the CDR3 is given as TCRdb lists it. This CDR3 reads CASSYAAYNSALYS. This rearrangement joins TRBV6-5 to TRBJ1-6. In germline, CDR1 is MNHEY, CDR2 SVGAGI. Inclusive of both ends, the CDR3 amounts to 14 amino acids.

Concerning this clonotype itself: A junction end diverges from the germline sequence, so it may reflect a read error. This rearrangement joins TRBV5-8 to TRBJ2-3; the D is unclear. The CDR3 contains 12 residues. Germline CDR1 is SGHTS and CDR2 is YDEGEE. The CDR3 sequence is CASSHSIDTQYF. The CDR3 DNA is TGTGCCAGCAGTCATAGCATAGATACGCAGTATTTT.

As to this clonotype: A much larger clone differs by one base, so this may be a read error. The J gene is TRBJ1-6, the V gene TRBV4-2; D is possibly TRBD1 (5 bases). V dropped 5 bases and J dropped 6 bases, with 14 bases sitting between them. Germline CDR1 and CDR2: LGHNA and YNFKEQ. The CDR3 loop spans 15 amino acids. CDR3: CASSDPGLRNSPLHF. The CDR3 DNA reads TGTGCCAGCAGCGATCCGGGACTGCGTAATTCACCCCTCCACTTT.

Notes on this clonotype: A read error may produce the germline difference seen at one junction end. The V call is TRBV11-3, the J call TRBJ2-2, with 15 bases matching TRBD2. Germline loops: CDR1 SGHNT, CDR2 YENEEA. The CDR3 sequence is 19 residues long. CDR3 residues: CARSARGLAGGTNTGELSF. The CDR3 DNA reads as TGTGCCAGGAGCGCTCGGGGACTAGCGGGGGGTACGAATACCGGGGAGCTGTCTTTT.